This T cell receptor (beta chain) is from a study of blood T cell repertoires in COVID-19. This table comes from immunoSEQ multiplex PCR, and its TCRdb copy is limited to in-frame clones, with some not included. The sample lists about 220,000 clones, 80% to 85% occurring once. The CDR3 sequence is 13 residues long. Germline CDR1 SGHRS, CDR2 YFSETQ. V dropped 7 bases and J dropped 8; count of bases not matched to a gene: 5. The sequence derives from a woman in her 70s with COVID-19, enrolled during active disease. The rearrangement joins TRBV5-1 to TRBJ1-4, with 10 bases matching TRBD1. Sequenced: peripheral blood. Here the CDR3 DNA reads TGCGCCAGCGGGACAGGGGTAGAGGAAAAACTGTTTTTT. Protein: CASGTGVEEKLFF.